A selection of T cell receptor beta chains follows, all from one sample in a study of cytomegalovirus exposure and HLA in healthy donors. TCRdb keeps only in-frame clones here, not all; method: immunoSEQ multiplex PCR. The profile shows fewer than 130,000 clones, around 80% of them singletons. The sequenced sample consisted of PBMCs. The origin of the receptors is a woman aged 40 to 55 in good health and CMV-seronegative. Each CDR3 is given without its conserved first and last residue.

>12|TRBV27
ASSFRGHNQPQH
>14|TRBV4-1
ASSQEGSDRTDTQY
>12|TRBV4-3
ASSQDIGDTEAF
>13|TRBV4-3
ASSYGLAGTGELF
>13|TRBV6-1
ASSEGWAGNQPQH
>9|TRBV20-1
SASRDTEAF
>12|TRBV29-1
SVDKREGSDTQY
>11|TRBV6-5
ASRGQPNTEAF
>14|TRBV7-9
ASSLWNYGKYNEQF
>12|TRBV5-1
ASSSGGAVTEAF
>15|TRBV7-6
ASSLSQDRGGLSEQY
>11|TRBV18
ASSRTAGDTQY
>13|TRBV18
ASSLPPGTGFEQY
>13|TRBV5-6
ASSSRGASNTEAF
>12|TRBV5-1
ASSLGDRYNEQF
>17|TRBV18
ASSPRTSGEGLPKNIQY
>11|TRBV28
ASSQGPPLAQY
>10|TRBV7-9
SSSLVARGAF
>14|TRBV5-1
ASSFVAGKSTDTQY
>10|TRBV15
ATGFGRTEAF
>13|TRBV19
ASSIDQGTNSPLH
>14|TRBV18
ASSPWAGEGPNEQF
>13|TRBV30
AWSVFGGRSYEQY
>13|TRBV28
ASTYTEVGGDEQF
>14|TRBV4-3
ASSQDRQALSYEQY
>12|TRBV28
ASRSGSSTDTQY
>12|TRBV5-1
ASSLGTTGYEQY
>12|TRBV7-8
ASSLAGRTGELF
>13|TRBV19
ASSIRTGVSYEQY
>9|TRBV25-1
ASKGSGEQF
>12|TRBV7-2
ASSGQILSGPQH
>13|TRBV29-1
SARVGPRGNQPQH
>13|TRBV7-9
ASTPGGGYYNEQF
>11|TRBV11-2
ASSSTERNTIY
>10|TRBV27
ASSARGWGYT
>11|TRBV11-3
ASSRQDNSPLH
>13|TRBV7-9
ATQGGGSLYNEQF
>14|TRBV28
ASSHSTGGPNYGYT
>13|TRBV5-5
ASSATGGSNQPQH
>11|TRBV7-2
ASRRGRNYGYT
>13|TRBV4-1
ASSQGAGTSYEQY
>13|TRBV25-1
ASSEYQGANTEAF
>10|TRBV12-5
ASGTTGEKAF
>11|TRBV29-1
SVEPDIQETQY
>15|TRBV5-4
ASSLHQAGGLGDTQY
>14|TRBV4-2
ASSHRRALANNEQF
>12|TRBV7-2
ASSFYRGNQPQH